This T cell receptor (beta chain) originates from a study of shared clonotypes between healthy human individuals. Whole-study findings and limits: The sampled material consisted only of blood, and tissue repertoires are likely to differ.

On this clone itself: Its specificity is unknown.

Positive CCR7 selection of CD45RO-negative cells yielded the naive CD8 cells, and terminally differentiated effector memory CD45RA+ cells were excluded. Here immunoSEQ multiplex PCR was the method, and the copy in TCRdb shows in-frame clones only, minus some. The sample holds around 2.1 million clones, 90% to 95% seen once. CDR1 is MDHEN and CDR2 is SYDVKM in the germline V gene. The CDR3 spans 14 residues. V lost 5 bases, J lost 3 bases, and 6 bases stayed unmatched. The chain recombines TRBV28 with TRBJ2-5; 7 bases match TRBD2. The sequence derives from a man aged 18 to 35 in good health. Some clones in this sample may be carry-over from other donors' samples. The source material was naive CD8+ T cells from PBMCs. The CDR3 region is CASSDWGGEETQYF. The CDR3 DNA reads as TGTGCCAGCAGTGATTGGGGAGGGGAAGAGACCCAGTACTTC.